The present entry profiles one T cell receptor (beta chain) with its context. The antigen is not known. Purities in excess of 95% were seen in all sorted populations. What was sequenced were expressed TCRB transcripts, since all of the isolated RNA had been reverse transcribed. Produced via immunoSEQ multiplex PCR; TCRdb's table is partial and in-frame only. The sample shows over 500,000 clones, 15% to 17% of them seen only once. The data stem from a study of beta chain features in type 1 diabetes. Overall study findings and caveats: Although PCR might favor shorter templates, it would do so equally in patients and controls.

The CDR3 spans 17 residues. Germline CDR1 reads SGHTA; CDR2 reads FQGNSA. The V and J ends lost 6 bases and 3 bases, in that order; junction bases with no gene match: 6. This clonotype was sampled from a man aged 18 to 35 in good health. The sample was naive CD4+ T cells from blood. The chain employs TRBV7-2 and TRBJ2-3; 16 bases are a match to TRBD2. CDR3: CASRRPGLAGGTDTQYF. CDR3 sequence (DNA): TGTGCCAGCAGACGGCCGGGACTAGCGGGAGGGACAGATACGCAGTATTTT.